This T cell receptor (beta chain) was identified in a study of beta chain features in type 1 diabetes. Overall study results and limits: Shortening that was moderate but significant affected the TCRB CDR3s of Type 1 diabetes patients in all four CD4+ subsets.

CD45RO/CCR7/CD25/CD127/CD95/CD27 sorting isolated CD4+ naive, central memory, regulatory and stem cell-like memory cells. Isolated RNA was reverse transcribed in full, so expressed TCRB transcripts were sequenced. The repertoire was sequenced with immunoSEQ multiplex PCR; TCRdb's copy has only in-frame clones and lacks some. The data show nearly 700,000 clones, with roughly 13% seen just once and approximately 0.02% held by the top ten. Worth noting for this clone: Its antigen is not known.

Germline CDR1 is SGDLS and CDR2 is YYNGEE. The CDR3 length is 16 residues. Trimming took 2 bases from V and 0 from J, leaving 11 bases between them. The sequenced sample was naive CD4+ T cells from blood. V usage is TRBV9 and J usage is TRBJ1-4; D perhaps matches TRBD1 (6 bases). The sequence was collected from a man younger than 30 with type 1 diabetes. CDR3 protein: CASSVGGSPTNEKLFF. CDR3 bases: TGTGCCAGCAGCGTTGGGGGCTCCCCAACTAATGAAAAACTGTTTTTT. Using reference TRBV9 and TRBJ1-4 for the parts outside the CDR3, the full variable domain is DSGVTQTPKHLITATGQRVTLRCSPRSGDLSVYWYQQSLDQGLQFLIQYYNGEERAKGNILERFSAQQFPDLHSELNLSSLELGDSALYFCASSVGGSPTNEKLFFGSGTQLSVL.